These 18 T cell receptor beta chains came from one sample sequenced in a study of cytomegalovirus exposure and HLA in healthy donors (dated by TCRdb to the late 2010s). Library prep was done by the immunoSEQ multiplex PCR assay. The multiplex PCR relied on a mix of 60 forward primers for TCR Vbeta segments and 13 reverse primers for TCR Jbeta segments. TCRdb mirrors the immuneACCESS table, restricted to in-frame sequences. Some clones are absent from its copies; in checked studies, under half trace to an unresolved V gene, and the reason for the others is unknown. The sample data list roughly 150,000 clones, and approximately 85% of these were observed just once. The ten largest account for around 2% of the sample. The sequenced sample consisted of PBMCs. All receptors derive from a woman aged 18 to 35 in good health and CMV-seronegative.

This clone came up a few times. The J gene is TRBJ2-1, the V gene TRBV28, with a weak D call TRBD1 (6 bases). Germline loops: CDR1 MDHEN, CDR2 SYDVKM. Trimming took off 4 bases at V and 2 bases at J, with 12 bases between the two ends. The CDR3 runs to 15 residues. Written as DNA, the CDR3 is TGTGCCAGCAGTTCAGGGGTGGAAACCTACAATGAGCAGTTCTTC. It codes for CASSSGVETYNEQFF.

The V and J genes are TRBV9 and TRBJ1-3; weak D call: TRBD1 (5 bases). The CDR3 has 13 residues. Germline CDR1 SGDLS, CDR2 YYNGEE. The ends were cut back, 3 bases at V and 4 bases at J, with 8 bases in the middle. In DNA form, the CDR3 reads TGTGCCAGCAGCGACGGACACGGAAACACCATATATTTT. It encodes CASSDGHGNTIYF.

The chain employs TRBV7-2 and TRBJ1-2; no definite D call. The CDR3 loop spans 14 amino acids. Per the germline V gene, CDR1 is SGHTA and CDR2 is FQGNSA. Trimming cost V 1 base and J 0 bases, with 6 bases left between them. The chain's CDR3 is CASSLGWPNYGYTF. The CDR3 nucleotides read TGTGCCAGCAGCTTAGGTTGGCCTAACTATGGCTACACCTTC.

This chain links TRBV15 with TRBJ1-3; D unresolved. Trimming removed 0 bases at V and 3 bases at J, with 12 bases between. This CDR3 spans 16 amino acids. Germline CDR1 and CDR2: LNHNV and YYDKDF (reference sequence). CDR3 sequence (DNA): TGTGCCACCAGCAGAGATCCTATACAGATTGGAAACACCATATATTTT. This sequence encodes CATSRDPIQIGNTIYF.

The CDR3 protein is CASSLDGTRPYEQFF. The CDR3 DNA reads TGCGCCAGCAGCTTGGATGGGACTAGGCCCTATGAGCAGTTCTTC. This chain joins TRBV5-1 and TRBJ2-1, with 8 bases aligning to TRBD2. The CDR3 contains 15 residues. V lost 0 bases to trimming and J lost 8 bases; unmatched junction nucleotides: 7. Per germline, CDR1 SGHRS and CDR2 YFSETQ.

The rearrangement joins TRBV29-1 to TRBJ2-1; D uncertain. Germline V gene lookup returns CDR1 SQVTM and CDR2 ANQGSEA. CDR3 size: 12 residues. The V gene lost 2 bases and the J gene lost 7 bases, with 9 bases spanning the gap. In DNA form, the CDR3 reads TGCAGCGTTGAACGAGATTATAATGAGCAGTTCTTC. Amino acid sequence: CSVERDYNEQFF.

The rearrangement links TRBV7-8 to TRBJ1-2; D is unresolved. Germline CDR1 reads SGHVS; CDR2 reads FQNEAQ. Deletions cut 5 bases from V and 4 bases from J, with 17 bases between. The CDR3 is made up of 15 amino acids. CDR3 region: CASSGGYMAGYGYTF. As DNA, the CDR3 is TGTGCCAGCAGCGGAGGATATATGGCGGGCTATGGCTACACCTTC. The complete variable domain, with remaining parts taken from reference TRBV7-8 and TRBJ1-2, reads GAGVSQSPRYKVAKRGQDVALRCDPISGHVSLFWYQQALGQGPEFLTYFQNEAQLDKSGLPSDRFFAERPEGSVSTLKIQRTQQEDSAVYLCASSGGYMAGYGYTFGSGTRLTVV.

V usage is TRBV28 and J usage is TRBJ2-7; 11 bases match TRBD1. CDR1 is MDHEN and CDR2 is SYDVKM in the germline V gene. There are 15 residues in the CDR3. V dropped 4 bases and J dropped 1; count of bases not matched to a gene: 3. The CDR3 DNA reads TGTGCCAGCAGTTCCGGGACAGGGGGGTCCTACGAGCAGTACTTC. Translating it yields CASSSGTGGSYEQYF.

The chain combines TRBV21-1 with TRBJ1-5. TRBV21-1 is labeled a pseudogene. There are 15 residues in the CDR3. Written as DNA, the CDR3 is TGTGCCAGCAGCCGGGAGCCCACCGGGGGACAGCCCCAGCATTTT. Its protein is CASSREPTGGQPQHF.

This sequence joins TRBV4-3 and TRBJ1-3; no clear D. The CDR3 has 16 amino acids. From germline, CDR1 is LGHNA and CDR2 YSLEER. V shed 4 bases and J shed 3 bases, with 16 bases lying between them. This CDR3 reads CASSLRGGSYGNTIYF. CDR3 nucleotide sequence: TGCGCCAGCAGCCTTCGCGGAGGTAGTTATGGAAACACCATATATTTT.

This clone was found once. The chain has TRBV30 and TRBJ1-5; 9 bases are shared with TRBD1. The germline V gene encodes CDR1 GTSNPN and CDR2 SVGIG (reference sequence). Germline trimming cut 3 bases from V and 6 bases from J; bases unmatched to any gene: 9. The CDR3 is made up of 15 amino acids. The CDR3 DNA reads TGTGCCTGGAGCTCCGGACAGGGGTGGATTCAGCCCCAGCATTTT. As protein: CAWSSGQGWIQPQHF. Combining the CDR3 with reference TRBV30 and TRBJ1-5 gives the whole variable domain SQTIHQWPATLVQPVGSPLSLECTVEGTSNPNLYWYRQAAGRGLQLLFYSVGIGQISSEVPQNLSASRPQDRQFILSSKKLLLSDSGFYLCAWSSGQGWIQPQHFGDGTRLSIL.

This rearrangement joins TRBV15 to TRBJ2-5; a possible D gene is TRBD1 (6 bases). Gene TRBJ2-7 matches the end of the DNA better, so the J call may be wrong. CDR3 length: 14 amino acids. The germline CDR1 and CDR2 sequences are LNHNV and YYDKDF (reference sequence). CDR3 in amino acids: CATRLGHSSYEQYF. The CDR3 DNA is TGTGCCACTAGACTGGGACACAGCTCCTACGAGCAGTACTTC.

This clone has just one count. The chain joins TRBV5-8 to TRBJ1-5, with D unresolved. The V gene's germline CDR1 is SGHTS and CDR2 YDEGEE. The CDR3 has 16 residues. Trimming cost V 4 bases and J 2 bases, with 16 bases left between them. The CDR3 region has the DNA TGTGCCAGCAGCCGCGATACGGGAACTGGCAATCAGCCCCAGCATTTT. It is translated as CASSRDTGTGNQPQHF.

The CDR3 reads CASSFGAGGWDEQYF. The CDR3, as DNA: TGTGCCAGCAGCTTCGGAGCGGGGGGATGGGACGAGCAGTACTTC. J is TRBJ2-7 and V is TRBV7-2, with TRBD2 matching 9 bases. J lost 5 bases, V lost 3 bases, and 8 bases had no gene match. The length of the CDR3 is 15 residues. Per germline, CDR1 SGHTA and CDR2 FQGNSA. The variable domain in full, completed from reference TRBV7-2 and TRBJ2-7, reads GAGVSQSPSNKVTEKGKDVELRCDPISGHTALYWYRQSLGQGLEFLIYFQGNSAPDKSGLPSDRFSAERTGGSVSTLTIQRTQQEDSAVYLCASSFGAGGWDEQYFGPGTRLTVT.

This clone was recorded once. The chain couples TRBV30 to TRBJ1-5, with D perhaps matching TRBD1 (5 bases). The germline V and J ends were trimmed by 0 bases and 9 bases, with 15 bases remaining between them. The CDR3 has 14 amino acids. Germline CDR1 and CDR2: GTSNPN and SVGIG (reference sequence). CDR3 region: CAWSVGPLGGPQHF. The CDR3 DNA reads as TGTGCCTGGAGTGTTGGGCCTCTGGGGGGGCCCCAGCATTTT.

This chain joins TRBV18 and TRBJ2-7; D gene uncertain. This CDR3 contains 13 residues. Germline CDR1 KGHSH, CDR2 LQKENI. V was shortened by 2 bases and J by 2 bases, with 7 bases between the two germline ends. In nucleotides, the CDR3 is TGTGCCAGCTCACCATCGGTAGCCTACGAGCAGTACTTC. Protein sequence: CASSPSVAYEQYF.

The chain links TRBV5-5 to TRBJ1-1, with no clear D. The germline CDR1 and CDR2 sequences are SGHKS and YYEKEE (reference sequence). With 5 bases removed from V and 4 bases from J, the gap between germline ends came to 15 bases. The CDR3 runs to 14 residues. The CDR3 DNA is TGTGCCAGCAGGATTGCCGCGGCTTTCACTGAAGCTTTCTTT. It codes for CASRIAAAFTEAFF. Full variable domain (remainder filled in from reference TRBV5-5 and TRBJ1-1): DAGVTQSPTHLIKTRGQQVTLRCSPISGHKSVSWYQQVLGQGPQFIFQYYEKEERGRGNFPDRFSARQFPNYSSELNVNALLLGDSALYLCASRIAAAFTEAFFGQGTRLTVV.

V usage is TRBV10-3 and J usage is TRBJ2-1; 9 nucleotides agree with TRBD1. Losses at the gene ends were 3 bases for V and 2 bases for J; bases not matched to a gene: 5. Germline V gene sequence: CDR1 ENHRY, CDR2 SYGVKD. This CDR3 spans 16 amino acids. Here the CDR3 reads CAISDPRDRAYNEQFF. CDR3 sequence (DNA): TGTGCCATCAGTGACCCCCGGGACAGGGCCTACAATGAGCAGTTCTTC.